Listed here are 20 T cell receptor beta chains from one sample, sequenced in a study of regulatory T cells in long-lasting Graves disease. According to the study, TCR beta libraries were built with iRepertoire HTBI primers and CDR3-region Arm-PCR. TCRdb re-called the multiplex PCR reads with MiXCR, one entry per CDR3 protein. The sample records about 420,000 distinct CDR3 sequences, around 24% being singletons. Indicated time point: persistent/refractory GD, antithyroid drugs over 5 years with positive TRAb. Following extraction of RNA from PBMCs, that RNA was used to make the TCR library. The sample was peripheral blood mononuclear cells (PBMCs), taken when the disease was refractory, from a patient treated with antithyroid drugs. These receptors originate from a female donor with Graves disease.

A remark on this clonotype: This may be a read error, as it is one base from a much larger clone. The chain is built from TRBV28 and TRBJ1-1; the D gene is possibly TRBD1 (6 bases). The ends were cut back, 5 bases at V and 4 bases at J, with 17 bases in the middle. CDR1 is MDHEN, CDR2 SYDVKM, per germline. The CDR3 is 15 amino acids. This CDR3 reads CASSPLGGLSTEAFF. The DNA of the CDR3 is TGTGCCAGCAGTCCTCTGGGGGGGCTGAGCACTGAAGCTTTCTTT.

This clonotype was counted at least ten times. The chain carries TRBV11-1 and TRBJ1-1, with 7 bases matching TRBD1. Germline CDR1 SGHAT, CDR2 FQDESV (reference sequence). The junction had 4 bases not matched to a gene; V was cut back by 5 bases and J by 7 bases. This CDR3 has 12 residues. CDR3 DNA: TGTGCCAGCAGCGGCCAGGGGGGTGAAGCTTTCTTT. Its protein product is CASSGQGGEAFF.

The gene calls are TRBV19 and TRBJ1-1, with a weak D call TRBD1 (6 bases). The CDR3 runs to 15 residues. V dropped 1 base and J dropped 4 bases, with 13 bases sitting between them. Germline loops: CDR1 LNHDA, CDR2 SQIVND (reference sequence). The DNA for the CDR3 is TGTGCCAGTAGTATAGCGCCGGGGGCAATCACTGAAGCTTTCTTT. Its protein product is CASSIAPGAITEAFF.

This clonotype was seen a few times. The V gene is TRBV20-1, the J gene TRBJ2-1, with 11 bases fitting TRBD2. V lost 3 bases and J lost 9; bases outside the gene matches: 10. Germline assignment: CDR1 DFQATT and CDR2 SNEGSKA (reference sequence). The CDR3 covers 15 residues. The CDR3, as DNA: TGCAGTGCTAGCTTACTAGCGGGAGTGGGGAGTGAGCAGTTCTTC. Residues: CSASLLAGVGSEQFF.

This clonotype was recorded a few times. V gene TRBV6-1 combines with J gene TRBJ2-7, with TRBD2 matching 8 bases. V gave up 7 bases and J gave up 4 bases; unmatched junction bases: 12. Germline loops: CDR1 MNHNS, CDR2 SASEGT. CDR3 size: 15 residues. The CDR3 DNA is TGTGCCAGCACCCCCACGGCGGGAGGACTTTACGAGCAGTACTTC. Protein sequence: CASTPTAGGLYEQYF.

Ten or more counts support this clonotype. V usage is TRBV2 and J usage is TRBJ1-5, with D maybe TRBD1 (5 bases). Trimming pared 5 bases from V and 4 bases from J, leaving 15 bases between. The CDR3 length is 15 residues. Germline-derived CDR1 and CDR2 are SNHLY and FYNNEI. The CDR3, as DNA: TGTGCCAGCAGTCGACGGGGGGGTCGTAATCAGCCCCAGCATTTT. Amino acid sequence: CASSRRGGRNQPQHF.

In its sample, this clonotype was seen many times. V is TRBV7-6 and J is TRBJ2-7; 7 nucleotides align to TRBD2. This CDR3 spans 15 amino acids. With V trimmed by 0 bases and J by 6 bases, 8 bases remained unmatched. CDR1 is SGHVS, CDR2 FNYEAQ, per germline. The CDR3 region has the DNA TGTGCCAGCAGCTTAGCGCAGGGCGGGAGCGGCGAGCAGTACTTC. Its translation: CASSLAQGGSGEQYF. Variable domain in full (rest from reference TRBV7-6 and TRBJ2-7): GAGVSQSPRYKVTKRGQDVALRCDPISGHVSLYWYRQALGQGPEFLTYFNYEAQQDKSGLPNDRFSAERPEGSISTLTIQRTEQRDSAMYRCASSLAQGGSGEQYFGPGTRLTVT.

This clonotype was seen at least ten times. The rearrangement links TRBV28 to TRBJ2-6; D might be TRBD2 (6 bases). The CDR3 covers 15 residues. Germline V CDR1 and CDR2: MDHEN, SYDVKM. Trimming removed 5 bases from V and 1 base from J, with 9 bases in between. CDR3 nucleotides: TGTGCCAGCAGTCTCGGGGGATCTGGGGCCAACGTCCTGACTTTC. Translating it yields CASSLGGSGANVLTF.

J is TRBJ1-5 and V is TRBV30; the D gene is possibly TRBD1 (5 bases). Germline V gene lookup returns CDR1 GTSNPN and CDR2 SVGIG (reference sequence). V lost 5 bases, J lost 5 bases, and 13 bases lay in between. The CDR3 sequence is 13 residues long. The CDR3, as DNA: TGTGCCTGGTCTCCCAGGGAGGATCAGCCCCAGCATTTT. Its translation: CAWSPREDQPQHF.

This clonotype was counted many times. The chain links TRBV28 to TRBJ1-5; TRBD1 is a possible D gene (6 bases). The CDR3 sequence is 15 residues long. Per germline, CDR1 MDHEN and CDR2 SYDVKM. The V gene lost 0 bases and the J gene lost 5 bases, with 11 bases spanning the gap. Here the CDR3 reads CASSLWGARDQPQHF. The CDR3 bases are TGTGCCAGCAGTTTATGGGGGGCGCGAGATCAGCCCCAGCATTTT. Full variable domain (remainder filled in from reference TRBV28 and TRBJ1-5): DVKVTQSSRYLVKRTGEKVFLECVQDMDHENMFWYRQDPGLGLRLIYFSYDVKMKEKGDIPEGYSVSREKKERFSLILESASTNQTSMYLCASSLWGARDQPQHFGDGTRLSIL.

The V gene is TRBV5-1, the J gene TRBJ1-2; TRBD1 aligns across 8 bases. J was trimmed by 3 bases and V by 3 bases; bases with no gene match: 7. Germline assignment: CDR1 SGHRS and CDR2 YFSETQ. The length of the CDR3 is 15 residues. For the CDR3, the DNA is TGCGCCAGCAGCTCCGGACAGACAGGGGACTATGGCTACACCTTC. Translating it yields CASSSGQTGDYGYTF.

The rearrangement uses TRBV20-1 and TRBJ2-5; 10 bases align to TRBD1. The J call may not be correct, given that the DNA end is closer to TRBJ2-1. Looked up from germline, CDR1 is DFQATT and CDR2 is SNEGSKA (reference sequence). The CDR3 extends over 14 amino acids. CDR3 nucleotide sequence: TGCAGTGCTAAGGACAGGGGGATCCTGGATGAGCAGTTCTTC. Its protein is CSAKDRGILDEQFF.

The table lists this clonotype with a few counts. The V and J genes are TRBV6-1 and TRBJ2-3; possible D gene TRBD2, 6 bases. There are 14 residues in the CDR3. Germline CDR1 is MNHNS and CDR2 is SASEGT. V gave up 4 bases and J gave up 0 bases, with 8 bases separating them. The CDR3 sequence: CASSGTSSTDTQYF. The CDR3 bases are TGTGCCAGCAGTGGAACTAGCAGCACAGATACGCAGTATTTT.

In its sample, this clonotype was seen many times. The genes are TRBV6-1 and TRBJ1-6, with D uncertain. In germline, CDR1 is MNHNS, CDR2 SASEGT. The CDR3 length is 15 residues. V lost 2 bases and J lost 7, with 12 bases in between. CDR3 DNA: TGTGCCAGCAGTGAAAGTATAGGCGTAAATTCACCCCTCCACTTT. Translating it yields CASSESIGVNSPLHF.

A note on this clonotype: A read error may be the cause here, since a much bigger clone is one base away. J is TRBJ2-7 and V is TRBV28, with 12 bases identical to TRBD2. The germline V gene has CDR1 MDHEN and CDR2 SYDVKM. After removal of 5 bases from V and 3 bases from J, the junction contained 26 bases not matched to a gene. The CDR3 is 22 amino acids. The CDR3 loop is CASSPGGRRLAGERYDDYEQYF. CDR3 DNA: TGTGCCAGCAGTCCCGGGGGCCGAAGACTAGCGGGAGAGCGTTATGATGACTACGAGCAGTACTTC.

V usage is TRBV20-1 and J usage is TRBJ1-5; D is unclear. Trimming pared 0 bases from V and 5 bases from J, leaving 11 bases between. The CDR3 totals 14 residues. From germline, CDR1 is DFQATT and CDR2 SNEGSKA (reference sequence). Here the CDR3 reads CSARESETHQPQHF. In DNA, the CDR3 is TGCAGTGCTAGAGAGTCGGAGACTCATCAGCCCCAGCATTTT.

This clonotype was seen many times. The chain joins TRBV7-2 to TRBJ1-1; D gene unclear. CDR1 is SGHTA, CDR2 FQGNSA, per germline. V lost 1 base and J lost 1, with 7 bases in between. The CDR3 covers 14 residues. The CDR3 bases are TGTGCCAGCAGCTTAGGTTCAGAGAACACTGAAGCTTTCTTT. Protein sequence: CASSLGSENTEAFF.

This clonotype was recorded at least ten times. This chain connects TRBV7-7 to TRBJ2-5; 8 nucleotides line up with TRBD1. This CDR3 contains 14 residues. V trimming: 4 bases; J trimming: 3 bases; junction bases outside the gene matches: 4. Germline V gene sequence: CDR1 SSHAT, CDR2 FNYEAQ (reference sequence). The CDR3 region has the DNA TGTGCCAGCAGCTCAGGACAGGGAGAAGAGACCCAGTACTTC. Translation gives CASSSGQGEETQYF.

There are a few counts of this clonotype. The V and J genes are TRBV5-1 and TRBJ1-1; 11 bases align to TRBD1. CDR1 and CDR2 from the germline V gene are SGHRS and YFSETQ. CDR3 length: 15 amino acids. V lost 4 bases and J lost 4; bases outside the gene matches: 6. CDR3 loop: CASSPGQGAVTEAFF. CDR3 sequence (DNA): TGCGCCAGCAGCCCAGGACAGGGGGCCGTCACTGAAGCTTTCTTT.

In this sample, this clonotype turned up a few times. The chain links TRBV6-1 to TRBJ1-2; D is uncertain. This CDR3 is built from 17 residues. Looked up from germline, CDR1 is MNHNS and CDR2 is SASEGT. Trimming left V 0 bases short and J 2 bases short, with 16 bases between. CDR3 loop: CASSEALRWGANYGYTF. The CDR3, as DNA: TGTGCCAGCAGTGAAGCACTCCGTTGGGGTGCAAACTATGGCTACACCTTC.